This TCR beta chain appears in the sequencing data of a study of glioma-infiltrating T cells. About this clonotype: Its antigen is unidentified. A clone one base away is much larger, so this may be a read error.

Findings and caveats of the study: Shared blood CDR3 signature motifs marked patients with low tissue-blood divergence.

Using RNA template, CDR3s of TCR alpha and beta were amplified with iRepertoire arm-PCR. A single record per CDR3 protein comes from TCRdb applying MiXCR to the multiplex PCR reads. The data show approximately 400,000 distinct CDR3 sequences, with 41% seen just once and around 13% held by the top ten. This receptor was obtained from a human donor with low-grade glioma or glioblastoma, undergoing nonglioma brain surgery, or in good health (not recorded which). Sequenced input: glioma tissue, nonneoplastic brain tissue, or PBMCs (not recorded which).

The CDR3 sequence: CASSSPQESGYTF. The CDR3 nucleotides read TGTGCCAGCAGTTCCCCACAGGAATCTGGCTACACCTTC. The chain joins TRBV6-6 to TRBJ1-2; maybe TRBD1 (5 bases). Per germline, CDR1 MNHNY and CDR2 SVGAGI (reference sequence). The CDR3 loop spans 13 amino acids. Trimming removed 4 bases at V and 7 bases at J, with 13 bases between.